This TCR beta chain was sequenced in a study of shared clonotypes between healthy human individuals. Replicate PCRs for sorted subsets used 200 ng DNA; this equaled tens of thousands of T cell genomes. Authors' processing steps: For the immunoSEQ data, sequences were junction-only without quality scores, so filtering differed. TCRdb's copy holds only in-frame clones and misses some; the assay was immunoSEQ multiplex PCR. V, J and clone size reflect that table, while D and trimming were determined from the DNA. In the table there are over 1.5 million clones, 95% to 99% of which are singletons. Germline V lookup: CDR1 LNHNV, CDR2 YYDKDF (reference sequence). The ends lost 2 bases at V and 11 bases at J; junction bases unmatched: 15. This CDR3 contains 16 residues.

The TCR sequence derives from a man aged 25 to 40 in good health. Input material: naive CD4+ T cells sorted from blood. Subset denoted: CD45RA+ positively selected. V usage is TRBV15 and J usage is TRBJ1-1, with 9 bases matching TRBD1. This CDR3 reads CATSRLGTGPTSEAFF. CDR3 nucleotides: TGTGCCACCAGCAGACTCGGGACAGGGCCAACCAGTGAGGCTTTCTTT.